These 9 T cell receptor beta chains came from one sample sequenced in a study of blood T cell repertoires in COVID-19. Sequencing was performed with immunoSEQ multiplex PCR; in TCRdb, only in-frame clones are kept and a portion is missing. The table shows fewer than 150,000 clones, with roughly 86% occurring only once. Material for sequencing was peripheral blood. All receptors come from a woman in her fifties or sixties who had recovered from COVID-19.

The chain employs TRBV7-2 and TRBJ1-2; D may be TRBD1 (5 bases). V shed 1 base and J shed 7 bases, with 16 bases lying between them. The germline gives CDR1 SGHTA, CDR2 FQGNSA. The CDR3 spans 15 residues. CDR3 in amino acids: CASSLGTGTRSGYTF. The CDR3 nucleotides read TGTGCCAGCAGCTTAGGTACCGGGACTAGAAGTGGCTACACCTTC.

The chain carries TRBV5-1 and TRBJ2-7, with 9 bases aligning to TRBD2. The J segment lost 5 bases and the V segment lost 4 bases, leaving 7 bases of the junction unmatched. Per the germline V gene, CDR1 is SGHRS and CDR2 is YFSETQ. This CDR3 is built from 14 residues. CDR3 in amino acids: CASSGRGGADEQYF. CDR3 bases: TGCGCCAGCAGCGGGCGCGGGGGGGCCGACGAGCAGTACTTC.

The V and J genes are TRBV9 and TRBJ1-5; tentatively, D is TRBD1 (5 bases). The CDR3 is 15 amino acids. Germline-derived CDR1 and CDR2 are SGDLS and YYNGEE. Trimming removed 0 bases at V and 4 bases at J, with 11 bases between. CDR3 DNA: TGTGCCAGCAGCGTAGGAAGGGGTGGGAATCAGCCCCAGCATTTT. Translating gives CASSVGRGGNQPQHF.

The chain couples TRBV18 to TRBJ1-5; D is possibly TRBD1 (6 bases). The CDR3 is made up of 14 amino acids. Germline V CDR1 and CDR2: KGHSH, LQKENI. V was cut by 5 bases and J by 5 bases, with 13 bases left in between. The DNA of the CDR3 is TGTGCCAGCTCAGAAACTGGGGGCTATCAGCCCCAGCATTTT. It is translated as CASSETGGYQPQHF. Filled out from reference TRBV18 and TRBJ1-5, the complete variable domain reads NAGVMQNPRHLVRRRGQEARLRCSPMKGHSHVYWYRQLPEEGLKFMVYLQKENIIDESGMPKERFSAEFPKEGPSILRIQQVVRGDSAAYFCASSETGGYQPQHFGDGTRLSIL.

The CDR3 here is CASSKPTGRTEAFF. The CDR3 nucleotides read TGTGCCAGCAGTAAACCGACAGGGCGAACTGAAGCTTTCTTT. This chain joins TRBV6-5 and TRBJ1-1, with 7 positions matching TRBD1. This CDR3 is 14 amino acids long. V lost 5 bases to trimming and J lost 5 bases; unmatched junction nucleotides: 8. Germline CDR1 and CDR2: MNHEY and SVGAGI.

V and J are TRBV11-3 and TRBJ2-3, with a possible D match to TRBD2 (6 bases). With 5 bases removed from V and 2 bases from J, the gap between germline ends came to 14 bases. This CDR3 contains 15 residues. In germline, CDR1 is SGHNT, CDR2 YENEEA. CDR3: CASSLSGGNTDTQYF. CDR3 bases: TGTGCCAGCAGCCTCAGTGGAGGGAACACAGATACGCAGTATTTT.

This clone came up a few times. This chain connects TRBV11-3 to TRBJ2-5; D gene uncertain. Between the trimmed V and J ends, which lost 5 bases and 4 bases, there was a span of 5 bases. The CDR3 is 11 amino acids. Germline V CDR1 and CDR2: SGHNT, YENEEA. The CDR3 spells CASSTRETQYF. DNA of the CDR3: TGTGCCAGCAGCACACGAGAGACCCAGTACTTC.

The rearrangement links TRBV28 to TRBJ1-5; 10 nucleotides agree with TRBD1. Unmatched junction bases numbered 12, after V lost 7 bases and J lost 6 bases. Germline assignment: CDR1 MDHEN and CDR2 SYDVKM. This CDR3 is built from 16 residues. The CDR3 DNA reads TGTGCCAGCACCCTAGCCGGGACAGGGGTACTTCAGCCCCAGCATTTT. Its protein is CASTLAGTGVLQPQHF.

The rearrangement joins TRBV5-1 to TRBJ2-5; TRBD2 aligns across 11 bases. Germline assignment: CDR1 SGHRS and CDR2 YFSETQ. This CDR3 contains 14 residues. Trimming removed 3 bases from V and 5 bases from J; junction bases left unmatched: 3. CDR3 coding DNA: TGCGCCAGCAGCTCAAGGACTAGCGGGGAGACCCAGTACTTC. As protein: CASSSRTSGETQYF.